The 3 T cell receptor beta chains listed next were all sequenced from one sample in a study of T cell responses to AZD1222 COVID-19 vaccine. The protocol was immunoSEQ multiplex PCR, while the TCRdb copy is restricted to in-frame clones and leaves out a portion. The sample lists 150,000 or so clones, more than 85% occurring once. This sample comprised peripheral blood, obtained 28 days after the second AZD1222 dose. The receptor set was obtained from an adult who received the AZD1222 COVID-19 vaccine.

This chain uses TRBV5-1 with TRBJ2-4, with 12 positions matching TRBD2. The CDR3 contains 14 residues. V gave up 4 bases and J gave up 12 bases; unmatched junction bases: 8. Germline V lookup: CDR1 SGHRS, CDR2 YFSETQ. The CDR3 here is CASSPPLAGGGQYF. The CDR3 region has the DNA TGCGCCAGCAGCCCTCCACTAGCGGGAGGCGGTCAGTACTTC. The variable domain in full, completed from reference TRBV5-1 and TRBJ2-4, reads KAGVTQTPRYLIKTRGQQVTLSCSPISGHRSVSWYQQTPGQGLQFLFEYFSETQRNKGNFPGRFSGRQFSNSRSEMNVSTLELGDSALYLCASSPPLAGGGQYFGAGTRLSVL.

Remarks on this clone: The identical CDR3 is also encoded by other nucleotide sequences in the sample. The chain recombines TRBV9 with TRBJ1-4; TRBD1 matches 8 bases. The CDR3 runs to 14 residues. The trim removed 2 bases at V and 6 bases at J, leaving 3 bases unmatched. The germline CDR1 and CDR2 sequences are SGDLS and YYNGEE. The DNA of the CDR3 is TGTGCCAGCAGCGTCACAGGGGGAGATGAAAAACTGTTTTTT. The encoded protein is CASSVTGGDEKLFF.

This clone showed up just once. The V and J genes are TRBV24-1 and TRBJ2-2; no clear D gene. The CDR3 is 14 residues long. V was shortened by 4 bases and J by 2 bases, with 7 bases between the two germline ends. Per germline, CDR1 KGHDR and CDR2 SFDVKD. CDR3 sequence (DNA): TGTGCCACCAGTGACCAAACCAACACCGGGGAGCTGTTTTTT. Protein sequence: CATSDQTNTGELFF.